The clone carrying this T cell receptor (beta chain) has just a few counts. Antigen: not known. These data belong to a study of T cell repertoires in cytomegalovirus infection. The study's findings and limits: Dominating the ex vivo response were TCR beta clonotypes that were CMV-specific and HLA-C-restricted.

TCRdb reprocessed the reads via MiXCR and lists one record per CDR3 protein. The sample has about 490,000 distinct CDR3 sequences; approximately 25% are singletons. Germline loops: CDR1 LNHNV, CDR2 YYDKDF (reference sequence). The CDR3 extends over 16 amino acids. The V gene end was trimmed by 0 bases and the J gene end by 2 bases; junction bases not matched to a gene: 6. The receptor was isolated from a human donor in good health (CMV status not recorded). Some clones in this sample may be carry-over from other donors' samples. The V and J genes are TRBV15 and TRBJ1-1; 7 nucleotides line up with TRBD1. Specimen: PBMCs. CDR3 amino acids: CATSRDLTGDNTEAFF. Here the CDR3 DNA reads TGTGCCACCAGCAGAGATCTCACAGGGGATAACACTGAAGCTTTCTTT.